This paragraph covers one T cell receptor beta chain sequence. Its specificity is not known. The data derive from a study of PD-1 blockade in classical Hodgkin lymphoma. Findings of the study overall: Unlike CD8+ TCR diversity, which did not rise significantly by C4D1, CD4+ TCR diversity did. In newly diagnosed patients, baseline TCR diversity was reportedly below that of healthy donors.

Time point here: cycle 4 day 1 (C4D1), after five to seven weeks of nivolumab. No patient escaped relapse after autologous stem cell transplantation, and brentuximab vedotin exposure varied. Germline CDR1 is SNHLY and CDR2 is FYNNEI. This CDR3 contains 15 residues. V lost 7 bases, J lost 3 bases, and 7 bases stayed unmatched. Repertoires were generated with immunoSEQ multiplex PCR, while TCRdb's copy carries only in-frame clones and drops some. This sample yields some 110,000 clones, of which roughly 87% are seen a single time; roughly 20% belongs to the top ten. Here the sequenced sample was peripheral blood mononuclear cells (PBMCs), taken before the fourth cycle of nivolumab. This clonotype originated in a human donor with classical Hodgkin lymphoma. The V call is TRBV2, the J call TRBJ1-4; 8 bases line up with TRBD1. CDR3 sequence: CASNQQGQANEKLFF. The CDR3 DNA reads as TGTGCCAGCAACCAACAGGGACAGGCTAATGAAAAACTGTTTTTT.